Below, 20 T cell receptor beta chains from the same sample are listed, as sequenced in a study of a mutant IDH1 vaccine in newly diagnosed glioma. Described time point: week 35, safety follow-up. Topical imiquimod was applied with each vaccine dose, which held 300 ug of mutant IDH1 20-mer peptide. These receptors have no known antigen. TCRdb keeps only in-frame clones here, not all; method: immunoSEQ multiplex PCR. The data contain roughly 60,000 clones, roughly 68% of them singletons. The material was PBMCs, obtained from a glioma patient whose treatment included an IDH1 peptide vaccine. The receptor source for this set is a man in his fifties with glioma.

The chain links TRBV4-1 to TRBJ1-1; a possible D gene is TRBD1 (6 bases). This CDR3 has 15 amino acids. Germline V gene data show CDR1 as MGHRA and CDR2 as YSYEKL. V lost 0 bases and J 6 bases, leaving 14 bases between the germline ends. CDR3 sequence reads: CASSQDDRYGAEAFF. CDR3 nucleotide sequence: TGCGCCAGCAGCCAAGATGACAGGTACGGCGCTGAAGCTTTCTTT.

This clone was counted once. This chain links TRBV15 with TRBJ2-5; the D call may be TRBD1 or TRBD2 (5 bases each). With 4 bases removed from V and 4 bases from J, the gap between germline ends came to 16 bases. This CDR3 is built from 15 residues. Germline assignment: CDR1 LNHNV and CDR2 YYDKDF (reference sequence). The CDR3 spells CATSNRDGLLETQYF. In DNA, the CDR3 is TGTGCCACCAGCAACCGGGACGGATTACTAGAGACCCAGTACTTC.

This clone is categorized as medium-sized. The chain has TRBV5-1 and TRBJ2-7; D might be TRBD1 (5 bases). The CDR3 is 12 residues long. CDR1 SGHRS and CDR2 YFSETQ come from the germline V gene. V was shortened by 0 bases and J by 5 bases, with 6 bases between the two germline ends. The CDR3 reads CASSLEQDEQYF. The CDR3 nucleotides are TGCGCCAGCAGCTTGGAACAGGACGAGCAGTACTTC.

This chain uses TRBV15 with TRBJ1-4; D is perhaps TRBD1 (5 bases). There are 15 residues in the CDR3. Germline CDR1 reads LNHNV; CDR2 reads YYDKDF (reference sequence). The V and J ends lost 0 bases and 8 bases respectively, with 13 bases between them. CDR3 sequence reads: CATSRDTGAGEKLFF. CDR3 in DNA: TGTGCCACCAGCAGAGATACCGGGGCCGGAGAAAAACTGTTTTTT.

V gene TRBV5-4 combines with J gene TRBJ2-3; possibly TRBD1 for D (6 bases). V lost 0 bases and J 5 bases, leaving 10 bases between the germline ends. Germline V CDR1 and CDR2: SGHNT, YYREEE (reference sequence). The CDR3 has 14 residues. CDR3 amino acids: CASSLGWGQDTQYF. The CDR3, as DNA: TGTGCCAGCAGCTTGGGTTGGGGGCAAGATACGCAGTATTTT.

This sequence joins TRBV13 and TRBJ2-7; 8 nucleotides line up with TRBD1. This CDR3 is 14 amino acids long. V was pared by 4 bases and J by 3 bases, with 5 bases of the junction left unmatched. Looked up from germline, CDR1 is PRHDT and CDR2 is FYEKMQ (reference sequence). The CDR3 protein is CASSSWTGSYEQYF. The DNA for the CDR3 is TGTGCCAGCAGCTCCTGGACAGGGAGCTACGAGCAGTACTTC.

This clone showed up just once. The CDR3 is CASKDSWSEKLFF. The CDR3 DNA is TGTGCCAGCAAGGATTCCTGGAGTGAAAAACTGTTTTTT. V is TRBV27 and J is TRBJ1-4; D not certain. V lost 7 bases and J 7 bases, leaving 13 bases between the germline ends. Germline-derived CDR1 and CDR2 are MNHEY and SMNVEV (reference sequence). This CDR3 region has 13 residues.

The V and J genes are TRBV7-9 and TRBJ1-1; D is unclear. The CDR3 is 12 amino acids. Germline loops: CDR1 SEHNR, CDR2 FQNEAQ (reference sequence). Trimming pared 5 bases from V and 3 bases from J, leaving 7 bases between. The CDR3 nucleotides read TGTGCCAGCAGCCAGATGGACACTGAAGCTTTCTTT. This encodes CASSQMDTEAFF. Based on the CDR3 plus reference TRBV7-9 and TRBJ1-1, the full variable domain is DTGVSQNPRHKITKRGQNVTFRCDPISEHNRLYWYRQTLGQGPEFLTYFQNEAQLEKSRLLSDRFSAERPKGSFSTLEIQRTEQGDSAMYLCASSQMDTEAFFGQGTRLTVV.

This clone was observed a few times. The chain has TRBV4-3 and TRBJ2-7; no reliable D call. V shed 0 bases and J shed 1 base, with 13 bases lying between them. This CDR3 is built from 16 residues. Germline V gene lookup returns CDR1 LGHNA and CDR2 YSLEER. The CDR3 region has the DNA TGCGCCAGCAGCCAAGATTGGGGTCCCCCATCCTACGAGCAGTACTTC. This sequence encodes CASSQDWGPPSYEQYF.

The V gene is TRBV5-6, the J gene TRBJ1-2; no clear D. The CDR3 loop spans 13 amino acids. The germline gives CDR1 SGHDT, CDR2 YYEEEE. The germline V and J ends were trimmed by 1 base and 6 bases, with 10 bases remaining between them. For the CDR3, the DNA is TGTGCCAGCAGCTTGCGTAACTCCGATGGCTACACCTTC. It encodes CASSLRNSDGYTF.

CDR3 DNA sequence: TGTGCCAGTAGTATAGGTGCAGGCACAGATACGCAGTATTTT. Amino acids: CASSIGAGTDTQYF. The chain couples TRBV19 to TRBJ2-3; D gene unclear. The CDR3 covers 14 residues. The V gene's germline CDR1 is LNHDA and CDR2 SQIVND (reference sequence). The germline V and J ends were trimmed by 1 base and 1 base, with 6 bases remaining between them.

This clone has only one observation. The chain couples TRBV18 to TRBJ2-3; D uncertain. Germline V gene data show CDR1 as KGHSH and CDR2 as LQKENI. Between the trimmed V and J ends, which lost 5 bases and 7 bases, there was a span of 7 bases. The CDR3 spans 11 residues. The CDR3 here is CASSSPNTQYF. The CDR3 region has the DNA TGTGCCAGCTCATCCCCAAATACGCAGTATTTT.

V usage is TRBV6-5 and J usage is TRBJ1-5; D remains ambiguous. V lost 7 bases, J lost 3 bases, and 4 bases lay in between. Germline V gene data show CDR1 as MNHEY and CDR2 as SVGAGI. The CDR3 contains 11 residues. CDR3 DNA: TGTGCCAGCACCTCCAATCAGCCCCAGCATTTT. Amino acid sequence: CASTSNQPQHF.

This clone qualifies as medium-sized (0.01 to 0.1%). The chain recombines TRBV27 with TRBJ2-7; no firm D call. Germline V CDR1 and CDR2: MNHEY, SMNVEV (reference sequence). The CDR3 totals 13 residues. V shed 2 bases and J shed 3 bases, with 8 bases lying between them. Here the CDR3 reads CASSLQDGYEQYF. The CDR3 DNA reads TGTGCCAGCAGTTTACAGGACGGCTACGAGCAGTACTTC.

The V call is TRBV6-6, the J call TRBJ1-2; D might be TRBD1 (5 bases). The CDR3 has 13 amino acids. Germline values: CDR1 MNHNY, CDR2 SVGAGI (reference sequence). Trimming took off 3 bases at V and 8 bases at J, with 13 bases between the two ends. CDR3 sequence (DNA): TGTGCCAGCAGTTATTCGCAGGGAGAGGGCTACACCTTC. Encoded protein: CASSYSQGEGYTF.

The chain is built from TRBV9 and TRBJ1-1; TRBD1 matches at 7 bases. The CDR3 loop spans 14 amino acids. V shed 4 bases and J 1 base; nucleotides not matched to a gene: 4. Germline V gives CDR1 SGDLS, CDR2 YYNGEE. The CDR3 loop reads CASSYGQANTEAFF. For the CDR3, the DNA is TGTGCCAGCAGCTACGGACAGGCGAACACTGAAGCTTTCTTT.

This chain links TRBV29-1 with TRBJ1-3; D ambiguous. V lost 6 bases to trimming and J lost 4 bases, with 7 bases between them. This CDR3 region has 11 residues. Germline lookup yields CDR1 SQVTM and CDR2 ANQGSEA. The CDR3, as DNA: TGCAGCGTAGAATGGGGAAACACCATATATTTT. Its translation is CSVEWGNTIYF.

V usage is TRBV30 and J usage is TRBJ1-3; TRBD1 is a possible D gene (5 bases). Per the germline V gene, CDR1 is GTSNPN and CDR2 is SVGIG (reference sequence). This CDR3 comprises 13 residues. V lost 2 bases and J lost 2, with 7 bases in between. CDR3: CAWSPGTGNTIYF. CDR3 in DNA: TGTGCCTGGAGTCCAGGGACTGGAAACACCATATATTTT.

The V call is TRBV5-4, the J call TRBJ2-3, with D perhaps matching TRBD1 (5 bases). V was trimmed by 5 bases and J by 1 base, leaving 8 bases between them. Germline CDR1 is SGHNT and CDR2 is YYREEE (reference sequence). This CDR3 spans 13 amino acids. As DNA, the CDR3 is TGTGCCAGCAGGACAGTAGGCACAGATACGCAGTATTTT. Its translation: CASRTVGTDTQYF.

The chain couples TRBV13 to TRBJ1-4, with 11 bases lining up with TRBD1. Germline CDR1 reads PRHDT; CDR2 reads FYEKMQ (reference sequence). This CDR3 spans 14 amino acids. Trimming removed 3 bases from V and 8 bases from J; junction bases left unmatched: 2. The DNA for the CDR3 is TGTGCCAGCAGCTTGGACAGGGGGCGGGAAAAACTGTTTTTT. This translates into CASSLDRGREKLFF.